This note documents a single T cell receptor (beta chain) sequence. Authors' methods: It was from reference gene primer amplification that nucleated cell counts were estimated. Profiled with immunoSEQ multiplex PCR; TCRdb holds only in-frame clones, not every one. V, J and clone size are taken as reported in that table, and D and trimming were inferred from the DNA itself. The table has tens of thousands of clones, roughly 86% seen once; the top ten hold 20% to 25%. The data stem from a study of blood T cell repertoires in COVID-19. Study-level information: Acute and convalescent COVID-19 samples came from the United States, Italy and Spain.

This CDR3 has 19 amino acids. Trimming at V came to 1 base and at J to 3 bases, leaving 8 bases not matched to a gene. From germline, CDR1 is SGHVS and CDR2 FNYEAQ. Material: peripheral blood. The genes are TRBV7-6 and TRBJ2-1, with TRBD2 matching over 14 bases. This receptor was taken from a woman aged 45-59 years with active or convalescent COVID-19. The CDR3 DNA follows: TGTGCCAGCAGCTTAGGGGGACTAGCGGGAGCTAAGGGCTACAATGAGCAGTTCTTC. Protein sequence: CASSLGGLAGAKGYNEQFF.